The 8 T cell receptor beta chains given below trace back to one sample, sequenced in a study of T cells in Graves' hyperthyroidism and ophthalmopathy. TCR beta CDR3 region amplification was performed from RNA transcripts. A first-round RT-PCR of the TCR CDR3 used the HTBI primer set. MiXCR, applied by TCRdb to the multiplex PCR reads, yields one record per CDR3 protein. The sample gives over 250,000 distinct CDR3 sequences, around 25% of which show up once; around 28% is in the top ten. Sequencing was done on a sample of blood. The receptors here all came from a man aged 35-49 years with Graves' hyperthyroidism that later progressed to Graves' ophthalmopathy.

V gene TRBV5-1 combines with J gene TRBJ1-1; no firm D call. Deletions cut 4 bases from V and 1 base from J, with 11 bases between. Per the germline V gene, CDR1 is SGHRS and CDR2 is YFSETQ. The CDR3 loop spans 14 amino acids. Here the CDR3 reads CASSPGPENTEAFF. Here the CDR3 DNA reads TGCGCCAGCAGCCCAGGACCCGAGAACACTGAAGCTTTCTTT.

In this sample, this clonotype turned up once. The rearrangement links TRBV6-1 to TRBJ1-5; D call uncertain. The V gene lost 6 bases and the J gene lost 9 bases, with 18 bases spanning the gap. The germline V gene encodes CDR1 MNHNS and CDR2 SASEGT. The CDR3 consists of 14 residues. The CDR3 DNA follows: TGTGCCAGCAGCTCGGTGGGCAGCCAGTGGCCCCAGCATTTT. Translating it yields CASSSVGSQWPQHF.

The sample holds a few counts of this clonotype. The chain combines TRBV12-3 or TRBV12-4 with TRBJ2-2; D assignment may be TRBD1 or TRBD2 (5 bases each). The CDR3 is made up of 15 amino acids. V lost 3 bases to trimming and J lost 4 bases, with 12 bases between them. CDR3 protein: CASSLLGPLTGELFF. CDR3 DNA: TGTGCCAGCAGTTTGCTGGGACCTCTCACCGGGGAGCTGTTTTTT.

This chain links TRBV19 with TRBJ2-5, with 10 nucleotides matching TRBD2. The germline CDR1 and CDR2 sequences are LNHDA and SQIVND (reference sequence). The V segment lost 3 bases and the J segment 1 base; nucleotides outside the gene matches: 2. The CDR3 is made up of 15 amino acids. The CDR3 DNA follows: TGTGCCAGTAGTATCGGACTAGCGGTCCAAGAGACCCAGTACTTC. This sequence encodes CASSIGLAVQETQYF.

This clonotype was counted at least ten times. The chain is built from TRBV28 and TRBJ2-5; 12 bases are a match to TRBD1. V lost 4 bases and J lost 4; bases outside the gene matches: 7. In germline, CDR1 is MDHEN, CDR2 SYDVKM. The CDR3 spans 16 residues. The CDR3 spells CASSYIGTGGRETQYF. Written as DNA, the CDR3 is TGTGCCAGCAGTTACATCGGGACAGGGGGCAGAGAGACCCAGTACTTC.

This clonotype has at least ten counts. This chain uses TRBV29-1 with TRBJ2-7; unclear D gene. Trimming shortened V by 0 bases and J by 0 bases, and 9 bases separated the two germline ends. The CDR3 spans 14 residues. The V gene's germline CDR1 is SQVTM and CDR2 ANQGSEA. As DNA, the CDR3 is TGCAGCGTTGAAGATGCAGCGTTCTCCTACGAGCAGTACTTC. Protein product: CSVEDAAFSYEQYF.

In DNA form, the CDR3 reads TGTGCTAGTGGTCCTAGCCTGAGCTCCTACGAGCAGTACTTC. Its protein product is CASGPSLSSYEQYF. The chain combines TRBV12-5 with TRBJ2-7, with D perhaps matching TRBD2 (5 bases). Germline loops: CDR1 LGHNT, CDR2 FRNRAP. The CDR3 is made up of 14 amino acids. V lost 5 bases, J lost 0 bases, and 11 bases lay in between.

This clonotype was seen ten or more times. The V and J genes are TRBV28 and TRBJ2-6, with 8 bases fitting TRBD1. This CDR3 region has 18 residues. V trimming: 5 bases; J trimming: 0 bases; junction bases outside the gene matches: 9. Germline CDR1 reads MDHEN; CDR2 reads SYDVKM. Written as DNA, the CDR3 is TGTGCCAGCAGTAGCCGGGACAGGATCCTCTCTGGGGCCAACGTCCTGACTTTC. It encodes CASSSRDRILSGANVLTF.